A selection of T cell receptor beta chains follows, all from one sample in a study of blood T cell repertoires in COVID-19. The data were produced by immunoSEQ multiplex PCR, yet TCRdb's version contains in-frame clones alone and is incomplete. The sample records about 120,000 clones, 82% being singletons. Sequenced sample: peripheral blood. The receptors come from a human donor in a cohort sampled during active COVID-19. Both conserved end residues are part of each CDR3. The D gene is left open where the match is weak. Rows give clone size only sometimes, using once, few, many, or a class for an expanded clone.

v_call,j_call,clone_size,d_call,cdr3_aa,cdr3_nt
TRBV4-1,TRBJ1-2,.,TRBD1,CASSQDSGTGGFGYTF,TGCGCCAGCAGCCAAGATTCCGGGACAGGGGGCTTTGGCTACACCTTC
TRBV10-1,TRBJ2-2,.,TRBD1,CASSEPGTGVTGELFF,TGCGCCAGCAGTGAGCCGGGGACAGGGGTCACCGGGGAGCTGTTTTTT
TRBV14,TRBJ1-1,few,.,CASSRPGGRGSTEAFF,TGTGCCAGCAGCCGGCCCGGAGGCCGGGGGTCCACTGAAGCTTTCTTT
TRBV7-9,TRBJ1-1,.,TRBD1,CASSLAPGQGDTEAFF,TGTGCCAGCAGCTTAGCTCCAGGACAGGGGGACACTGAAGCTTTCTTT
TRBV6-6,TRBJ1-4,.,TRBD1,CASRGDSSNEKLFF,TGTGCCAGCAGGGGGGACAGCTCGAATGAAAAACTGTTTTTT
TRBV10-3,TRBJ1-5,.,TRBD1,CAISEDRGNQPQHF,TGTGCCATCAGCGAGGACAGGGGTAATCAGCCCCAGCATTTT
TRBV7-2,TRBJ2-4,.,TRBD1,CASSLRGRGRDIQYF,TGTGCCAGCAGCTTAAGGGGTAGGGGGCGGGACATTCAGTACTTC
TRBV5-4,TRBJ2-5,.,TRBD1,CASSGGQGETQYF,TGTGCCAGCAGCGGTGGACAGGGGGAGACCCAGTACTTC
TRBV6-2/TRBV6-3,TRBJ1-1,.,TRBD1,CASSQGQGAVYTEAFF,TGTGCCAGCAGTCAGGGACAGGGGGCGGTGTATACTGAAGCTTTCTTT
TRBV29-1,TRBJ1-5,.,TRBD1,CSAGGQGTEPQHF,TGCAGCGCAGGAGGACAGGGGACGGAGCCCCAGCATTTT
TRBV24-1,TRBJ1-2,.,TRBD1,CATSDGDSFYGYTF,TGTGCCACCAGTGATGGGGACAGTTTTTATGGCTACACCTTC
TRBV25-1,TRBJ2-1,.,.,CASSESGPSSYNEQFF,TGTGCCAGCAGTGAATCGGGTCCGAGCTCCTACAATGAGCAGTTCTTC
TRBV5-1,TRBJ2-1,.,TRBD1,CASSSEDRVGEQFF,TGCGCCAGCAGCTCAGAGGACAGGGTGGGTGAGCAGTTCTTC
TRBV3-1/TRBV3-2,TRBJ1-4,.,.,CASSFGGGDEKLFF,TGTGCCAGCAGCTTTGGGGGGGGAGACGAAAAACTGTTTTTT
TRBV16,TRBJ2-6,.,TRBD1,CASSQSYGTGGFRGANVLTF,TGTGCCAGCAGCCAATCGTATGGGACAGGGGGTTTTCGTGGGGCCAACGTCCTGACTTTC
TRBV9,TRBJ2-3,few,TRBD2,CASSEAGGRLDTQYF,TGTGCCAGCAGCGAGGCGGGGGGCAGGTTAGATACGCAGTATTTT
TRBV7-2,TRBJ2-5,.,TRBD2,CASSRSLAGGVTQYF,TGTGCCAGCAGCCGCAGTCTGGCGGGGGGGGTGACCCAGTACTTC
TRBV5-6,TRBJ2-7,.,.,CASTPKSAGTYEQYF,TGTGCCAGCACCCCCAAGTCGGCAGGGACCTACGAGCAGTACTTC
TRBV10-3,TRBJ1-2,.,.,CAISEATENYGYTF,TGTGCCATCAGTGAGGCGACAGAAAACTATGGCTACACCTTC
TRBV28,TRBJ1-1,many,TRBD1,CASSRLAGQNAFNTEAFF,TGTGCCAGCAGCCGGCTTGCGGGACAGAACGCTTTTAACACTGAAGCTTTCTTT
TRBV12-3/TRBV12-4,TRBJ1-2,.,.,CASSLRAAGGYTF,TGTGCCAGCAGTTTAAGGGCGGCGGGTGGCTACACCTTC
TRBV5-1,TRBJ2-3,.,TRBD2,CASSSGTSGNTDTQYF,TGCGCCAGCAGTTCGGGGACTAGCGGTAACACAGATACGCAGTATTTT
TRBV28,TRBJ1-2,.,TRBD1,CASRTTGEGYGYTF,TGTGCCAGCAGAACGACAGGGGAGGGCTATGGCTACACCTTC
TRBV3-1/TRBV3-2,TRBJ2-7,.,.,CASSAGRGGYEQYF,TGTGCCAGCAGCGCCGGCCGCGGAGGATACGAGCAGTACTTC
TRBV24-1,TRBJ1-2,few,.,CATQQGNYGYTF,TGTGCCACCCAACAGGGTAACTATGGCTACACCTTC
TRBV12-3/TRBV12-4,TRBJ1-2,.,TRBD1,CASSFQGARGYTF,TGTGCCAGCAGTTTTCAGGGGGCGCGTGGCTACACCTTC
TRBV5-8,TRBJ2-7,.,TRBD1,CASSGSGTGGTYEQYF,TGTGCCAGCAGCGGATCCGGGACAGGTGGAACCTACGAGCAGTACTTC
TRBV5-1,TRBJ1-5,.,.,CASSLSGVGSNQPQHF,TGCGCCAGCAGCTTGAGCGGGGTAGGAAGCAATCAGCCCCAGCATTTT
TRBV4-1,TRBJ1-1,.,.,CASSGAVAEAFF,TGCGCCAGCAGCGGAGCGGTTGCTGAAGCTTTCTTT
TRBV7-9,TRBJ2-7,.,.,CASSPPVTYEQYF,TGTGCCAGCAGCCCTCCAGTAACCTACGAGCAGTACTTC
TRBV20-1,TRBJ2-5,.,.,CSGGRAETQYF,TGCAGTGGGGGCCGAGCAGAGACCCAGTACTTC
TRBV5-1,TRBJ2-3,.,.,CASSSPGTDTQYF,TGCGCCAGCAGCTCCCCCGGCACAGATACGCAGTATTTT
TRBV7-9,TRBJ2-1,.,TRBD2,CASSLEPGGPLYNEQFF,TGTGCCAGCAGCTTAGAACCGGGGGGGCCGCTATACAATGAGCAGTTCTTC
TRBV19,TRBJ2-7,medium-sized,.,CASRKTDLASYEQYF,TGTGCCAGTAGAAAAACAGATCTCGCCTCCTACGAGCAGTACTTC
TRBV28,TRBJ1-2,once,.,CATYDSGNGYTF,TGTGCCACCTACGACTCCGGGAATGGCTACACCTTC
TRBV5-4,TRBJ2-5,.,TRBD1,CASSLQGAETQYF,TGTGCCAGCAGCTTGCAGGGGGCAGAGACCCAGTACTTC
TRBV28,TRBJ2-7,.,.,CASSFLQPYEQYF,TGTGCCAGCAGTTTTTTACAGCCTTACGAGCAGTACTTC
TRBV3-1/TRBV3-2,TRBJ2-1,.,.,CASGRAYNEQFF,TGTGCCAGCGGCAGGGCCTACAATGAGCAGTTCTTC
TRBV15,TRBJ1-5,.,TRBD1,CATSSRFGTAINQPQHF,TGTGCCACCAGCTCCCGATTTGGGACAGCAATCAATCAGCCCCAGCATTTT
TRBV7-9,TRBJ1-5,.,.,CASSFPQRRGQPQHF,TGTGCCAGCAGCTTTCCCCAACGAAGAGGTCAGCCCCAGCATTTT
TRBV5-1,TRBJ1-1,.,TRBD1,CASRRQGNTEAFF,TGCGCCAGCAGAAGACAGGGGAACACTGAAGCTTTCTTT
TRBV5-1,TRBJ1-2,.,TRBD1,CASRRTGQTNYGYTF,TGCGCCAGCAGACGGACAGGACAAACTAACTATGGCTACACCTTC
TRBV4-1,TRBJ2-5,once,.,CASSQMMGAWETQYF,TGCGCCAGCAGCCAAATGATGGGGGCGTGGGAGACCCAGTACTTC
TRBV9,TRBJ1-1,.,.,CASSVEWGGTEAFF,TGTGCCAGCAGCGTAGAGTGGGGAGGCACTGAAGCTTTCTTT
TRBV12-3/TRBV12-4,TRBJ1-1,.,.,CASSPRGAEAFF,TGTGCCAGCAGTCCCAGGGGAGCTGAAGCTTTCTTT
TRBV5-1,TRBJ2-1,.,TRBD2,CASSLAGAYNEQFF,TGCGCCAGCTCATTAGCGGGGGCTTACAATGAGCAGTTCTTC
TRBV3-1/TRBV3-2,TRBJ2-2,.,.,CASSQGLVVVTGELFF,TGTGCCAGCAGCCAGGGCTTGGTCGTCGTCACGGGGGAGCTGTTTTTT
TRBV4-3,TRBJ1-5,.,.,CASSLTDNQPQHF,TGCGCCAGCAGCCTGACAGACAATCAGCCCCAGCATTTT
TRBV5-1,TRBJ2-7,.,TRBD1,CASSPGTGGYEQYF,TGCGCCAGCAGCCCCGGGACAGGGGGATACGAGCAGTACTTC
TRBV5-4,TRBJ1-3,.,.,CASSFRGPGNTIYF,TGTGCCAGCAGCTTCAGGGGTCCTGGAAACACCATATATTTT
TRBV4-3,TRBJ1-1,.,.,CASSQDEGHTEAFF,TGCGCCAGCAGCCAAGACGAGGGCCACACTGAAGCTTTCTTT
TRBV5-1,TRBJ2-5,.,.,CASSLGGLAGETQYF,TGCGCCAGCAGCTTGGGAGGGCTAGCTGGAGAGACCCAGTACTTC
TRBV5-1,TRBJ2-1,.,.,CASSFWANDEQFF,TGCGCCAGCAGCTTTTGGGCTAATGATGAGCAGTTCTTC
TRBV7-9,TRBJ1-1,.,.,CASSLQMNTEAFF,TGTGCCAGCAGCTTACAGATGAACACTGAAGCTTTCTTT
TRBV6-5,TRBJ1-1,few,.,CASSYTDLSTEAFF,TGTGCCAGCAGTTATACAGACCTGAGCACTGAAGCTTTCTTT
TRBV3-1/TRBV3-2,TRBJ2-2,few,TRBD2,CASGRGTGELFF,TGTGCCAGCGGGCGGGGGACCGGGGAGCTGTTTTTT
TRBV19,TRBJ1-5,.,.,CASSIVLGAEVWNQPQHF,TGTGCCAGTAGTATAGTATTGGGGGCAGAGGTCTGGAATCAGCCCCAGCATTTT
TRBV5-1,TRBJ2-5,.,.,CASSSSGAGVKETQYF,TGCGCCAGCAGCTCCTCGGGGGCGGGGGTAAAAGAGACCCAGTACTTC
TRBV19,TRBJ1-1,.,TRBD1,CASSPTGQGMNTEAFF,TGTGCCAGTAGTCCGACGGGACAGGGGATGAACACTGAAGCTTTCTTT
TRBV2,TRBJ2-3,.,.,CATQTGYTDTQYF,TGTGCCACCCAGACAGGATACACAGATACGCAGTATTTT